Sequencing of this TCR beta chain was carried out in a study of cytomegalovirus exposure and HLA in healthy donors. Study-level findings and limits: In a later analysis, TCR beta V- and J-gene trimming showed a link to a missense DCLRE1C variant. Several top significant clusters appeared, in a later analysis, to be linked to common viral pathogens. The majority of TCR sequences were rare, yet some public TCRs appeared in many donors. Reportedly, a later analysis found an Asian-associated ancestry cluster had fewer N-insertions than the roughly 630-donor mean.

13 Jbeta primers and 60 Vbeta primers were used for the PCR. TCRdb keeps only in-frame clones here, not all; method: immunoSEQ multiplex PCR. Of 200,000 to 250,000 clones in the sample, around 83% are singletons; the top ten hold about 3%. As to this clone: Its antigen is undetermined.

Germline CDR1 reads SGDLS; CDR2 reads YYNGEE. Trimming removed 3 bases at V and 4 bases at J, with 13 bases between. This CDR3 is 14 amino acids long. The J gene is TRBJ1-1, the V gene TRBV9, with D perhaps TRBD1 (5 bases). The TCR was taken from a woman aged 40-49 years in good health and CMV-seronegative. The sequencing sample was made of PBMCs. DNA for the CDR3: TGTGCCAGCAGCGAGACCGGGGGTAGCACTGAAGCTTTCTTT. Translating it yields CASSETGGSTEAFF.